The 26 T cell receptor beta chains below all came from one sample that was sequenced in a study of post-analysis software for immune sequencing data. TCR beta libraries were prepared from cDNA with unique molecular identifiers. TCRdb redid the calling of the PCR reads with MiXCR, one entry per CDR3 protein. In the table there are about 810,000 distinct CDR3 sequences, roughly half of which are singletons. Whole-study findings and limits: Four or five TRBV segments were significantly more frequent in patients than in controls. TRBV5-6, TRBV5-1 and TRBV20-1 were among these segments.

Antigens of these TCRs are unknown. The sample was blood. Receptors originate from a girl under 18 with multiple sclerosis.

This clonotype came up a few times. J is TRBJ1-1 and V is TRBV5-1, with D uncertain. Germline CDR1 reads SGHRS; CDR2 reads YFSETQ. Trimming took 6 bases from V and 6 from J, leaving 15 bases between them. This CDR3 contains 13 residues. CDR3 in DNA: TGCGCCAGCACGGAGGGAACGCTATCTGAAGCTTTCTTT. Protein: CASTEGTLSEAFF.

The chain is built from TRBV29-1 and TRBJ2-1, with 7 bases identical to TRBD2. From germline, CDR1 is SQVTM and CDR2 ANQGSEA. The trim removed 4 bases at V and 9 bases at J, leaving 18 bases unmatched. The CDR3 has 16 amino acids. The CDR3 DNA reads TGCAGCGTTGTTGACCCAAAAGCGGGGTTCACAAGTGAGCAGTTCTTC. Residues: CSVVDPKAGFTSEQFF.

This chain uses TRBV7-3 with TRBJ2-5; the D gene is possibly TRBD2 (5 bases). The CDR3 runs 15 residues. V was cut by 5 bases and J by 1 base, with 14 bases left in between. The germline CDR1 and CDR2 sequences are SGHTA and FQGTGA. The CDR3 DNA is TGTGCCAGCAGCCATGACGGAGCGGCCCAAGAGACCCAGTACTTC. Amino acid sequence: CASSHDGAAQETQYF.

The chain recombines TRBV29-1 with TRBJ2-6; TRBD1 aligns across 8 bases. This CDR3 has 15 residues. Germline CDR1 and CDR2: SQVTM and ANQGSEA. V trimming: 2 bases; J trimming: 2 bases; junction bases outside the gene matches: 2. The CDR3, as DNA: TGCAGCGTTGAACAACAGGGGGCTGGGGCCAACGTCCTGACTTTC. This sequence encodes CSVEQQGAGANVLTF.

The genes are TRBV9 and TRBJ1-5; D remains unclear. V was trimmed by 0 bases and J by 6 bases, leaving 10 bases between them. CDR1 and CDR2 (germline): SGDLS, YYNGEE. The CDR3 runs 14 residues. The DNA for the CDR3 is TGTGCCAGCAGCGTAGGGGTTGAGTTTCAGCCCCAGCATTTT. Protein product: CASSVGVEFQPQHF. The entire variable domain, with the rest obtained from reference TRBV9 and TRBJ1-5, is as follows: DSGVTQTPKHLITATGQRVTLRCSPRSGDLSVYWYQQSLDQGLQFLIQYYNGEERAKGNILERFSAQQFPDLHSELNLSSLELGDSALYFCASSVGVEFQPQHFGDGTRLSIL.

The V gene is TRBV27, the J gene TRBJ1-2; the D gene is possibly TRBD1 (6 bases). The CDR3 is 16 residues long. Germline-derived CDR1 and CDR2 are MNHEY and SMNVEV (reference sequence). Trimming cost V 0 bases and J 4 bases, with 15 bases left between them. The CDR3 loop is CASSLSPLRGGYGYTF. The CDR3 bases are TGTGCCAGCAGTTTATCGCCTCTGAGGGGGGGCTATGGCTACACCTTC.

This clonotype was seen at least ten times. CDR3 sequence: CSVTHSRAETQYF. In DNA, the CDR3 is TGCAGCGTTACCCACTCAAGGGCAGAGACCCAGTACTTC. The V gene is TRBV29-1, the J gene TRBJ2-5, with no clear D. Between the trimmed V and J ends, which lost 5 bases and 4 bases, there was a span of 14 bases. Germline V gene sequence: CDR1 SQVTM, CDR2 ANQGSEA. The CDR3 runs 13 residues.

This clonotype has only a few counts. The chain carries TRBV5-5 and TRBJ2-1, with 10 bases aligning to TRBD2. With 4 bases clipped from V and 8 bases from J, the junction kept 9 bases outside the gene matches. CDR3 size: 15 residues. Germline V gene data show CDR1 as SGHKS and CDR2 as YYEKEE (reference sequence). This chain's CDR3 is CASSAGLAGVDEQFF. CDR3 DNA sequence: TGTGCCAGCAGCGCCGGCCTAGCGGGAGTCGATGAGCAGTTCTTC. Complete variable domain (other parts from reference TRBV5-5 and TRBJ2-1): DAGVTQSPTHLIKTRGQQVTLRCSPISGHKSVSWYQQVLGQGPQFIFQYYEKEERGRGNFPDRFSARQFPNYSSELNVNALLLGDSALYLCASSAGLAGVDEQFFGPGTRLTVL.

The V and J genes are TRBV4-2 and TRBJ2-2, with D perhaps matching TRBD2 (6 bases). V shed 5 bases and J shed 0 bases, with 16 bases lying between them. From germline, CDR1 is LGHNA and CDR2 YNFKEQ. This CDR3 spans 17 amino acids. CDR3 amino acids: CASSFVSGFANTGELFF. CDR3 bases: TGTGCCAGCAGCTTCGTTAGCGGATTCGCGAACACCGGGGAGCTGTTTTTT.

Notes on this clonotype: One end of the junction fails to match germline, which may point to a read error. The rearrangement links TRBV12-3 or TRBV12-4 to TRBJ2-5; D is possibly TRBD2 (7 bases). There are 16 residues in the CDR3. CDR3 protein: CASSRPSGRGGETQDF. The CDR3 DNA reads TGTGCCAGCAGTCGACCTAGCGGAAGAGGGGGGGAGACCCAGGACTTC.

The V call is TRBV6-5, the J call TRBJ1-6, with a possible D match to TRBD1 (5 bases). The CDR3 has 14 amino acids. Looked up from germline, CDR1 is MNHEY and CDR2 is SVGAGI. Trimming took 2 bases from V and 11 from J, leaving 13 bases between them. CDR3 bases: TGTGCCAGCAGTTACGAGGGGCTTCAGGCACCCCTCCACTTT. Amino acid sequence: CASSYEGLQAPLHF.

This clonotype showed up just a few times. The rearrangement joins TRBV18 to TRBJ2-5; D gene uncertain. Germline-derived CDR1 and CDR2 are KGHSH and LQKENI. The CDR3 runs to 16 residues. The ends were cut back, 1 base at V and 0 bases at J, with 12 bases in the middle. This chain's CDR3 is CASSPLAWTYQETQYF. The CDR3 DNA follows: TGTGCCAGCTCACCACTCGCCTGGACGTACCAAGAGACCCAGTACTTC.

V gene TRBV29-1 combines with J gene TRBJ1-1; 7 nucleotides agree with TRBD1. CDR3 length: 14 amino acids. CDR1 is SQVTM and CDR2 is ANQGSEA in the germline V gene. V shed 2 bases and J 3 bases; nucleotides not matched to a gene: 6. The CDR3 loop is CSVERQGLHTEAFF. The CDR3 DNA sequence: TGCAGCGTTGAAAGACAGGGTCTTCACACTGAAGCTTTCTTT.

CDR3 in DNA: TGTGCCAGCAGCTTAGGAACAGGGGGCGCAGAAGGCTACACCTTC. Amino acids: CASSLGTGGAEGYTF. This chain uses TRBV11-2 with TRBJ1-2, with 9 nucleotides matching TRBD1. Per the germline V gene, CDR1 is SGHAT and CDR2 is FQNNGV. J lost 8 bases, V lost 1 base, and 8 bases had no gene match. The length of the CDR3 is 15 residues.

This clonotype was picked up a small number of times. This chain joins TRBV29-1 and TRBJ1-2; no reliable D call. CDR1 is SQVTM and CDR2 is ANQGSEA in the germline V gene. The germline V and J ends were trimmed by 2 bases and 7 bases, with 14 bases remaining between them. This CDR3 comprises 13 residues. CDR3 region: CSVESPLGPGYTF. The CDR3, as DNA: TGCAGCGTTGAAAGCCCGCTTGGACCTGGCTACACCTTC.

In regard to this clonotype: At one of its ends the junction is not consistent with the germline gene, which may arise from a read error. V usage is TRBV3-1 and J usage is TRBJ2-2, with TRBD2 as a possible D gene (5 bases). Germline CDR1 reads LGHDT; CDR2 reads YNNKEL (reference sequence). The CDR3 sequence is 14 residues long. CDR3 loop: CASSQDRNTGEPFF. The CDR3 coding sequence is TGTGCCAGCAGCCAAGATCGGAACACCGGGGAGCCGTTTTTT.

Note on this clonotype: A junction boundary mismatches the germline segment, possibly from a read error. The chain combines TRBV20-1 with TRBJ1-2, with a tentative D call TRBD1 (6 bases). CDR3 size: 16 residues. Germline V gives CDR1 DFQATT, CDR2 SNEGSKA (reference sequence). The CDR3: CSARSPLGGGSYGYTF. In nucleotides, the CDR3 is TGCAGTGCTAGAAGCCCCTTAGGGGGTGGATCCTATGGTTACACCTTC.

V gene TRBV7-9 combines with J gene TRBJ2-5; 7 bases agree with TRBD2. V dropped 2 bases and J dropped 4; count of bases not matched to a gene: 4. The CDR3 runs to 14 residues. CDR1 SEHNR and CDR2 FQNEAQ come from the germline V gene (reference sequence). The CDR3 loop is CASSLTSAGETQYF. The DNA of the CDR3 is TGTGCCAGCAGCTTAACTAGCGCCGGAGAGACCCAGTACTTC. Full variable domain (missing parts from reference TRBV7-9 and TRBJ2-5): DTGVSQNPRHKITKRGQNVTFRCDPISEHNRLYWYRQTLGQGPEFLTYFQNEAQLEKSRLLSDRFSAERPKGSFSTLEIQRTEQGDSAMYLCASSLTSAGETQYFGPGTRLLVL.

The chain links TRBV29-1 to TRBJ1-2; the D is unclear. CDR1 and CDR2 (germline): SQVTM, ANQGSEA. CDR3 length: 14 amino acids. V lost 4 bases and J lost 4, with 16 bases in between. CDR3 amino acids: CSVVPWGSGYGYTF. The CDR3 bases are TGCAGCGTTGTACCCTGGGGTTCAGGCTATGGCTACACCTTC.

This CDR3 reads CASSLELAGGFKETQYF. The CDR3 DNA reads TGTGCCAGCAGCTTAGAACTAGCGGGGGGCTTTAAAGAGACCCAGTACTTC. J is TRBJ2-5 and V is TRBV7-7; TRBD2 matches 12 bases. CDR1 is SSHAT and CDR2 is FNYEAQ in the germline V gene (reference sequence). V was pared by 1 base and J by 3 bases, with 6 bases of the junction left unmatched. This CDR3 region has 17 residues.

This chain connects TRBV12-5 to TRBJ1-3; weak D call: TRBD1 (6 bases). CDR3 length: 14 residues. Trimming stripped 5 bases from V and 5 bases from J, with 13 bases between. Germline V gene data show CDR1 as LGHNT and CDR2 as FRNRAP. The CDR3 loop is CASGTQGRRNTIYF. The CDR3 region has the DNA TGTGCTAGTGGTACACAGGGTCGGAGAAACACCATATATTTT.

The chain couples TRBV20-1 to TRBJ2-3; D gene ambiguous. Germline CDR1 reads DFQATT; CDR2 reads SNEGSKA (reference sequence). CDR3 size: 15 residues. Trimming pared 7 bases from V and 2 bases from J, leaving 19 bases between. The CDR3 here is CSVPIPKQITDTQYF. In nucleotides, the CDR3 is TGCAGTGTTCCCATCCCCAAGCAGATCACAGATACGCAGTATTTT.

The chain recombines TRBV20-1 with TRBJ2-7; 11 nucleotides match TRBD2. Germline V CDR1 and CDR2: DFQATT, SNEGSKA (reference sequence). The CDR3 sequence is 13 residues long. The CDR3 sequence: CAPRLAGGYEQYF. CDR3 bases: TGCGCGCCCCGCCTAGCGGGAGGCTACGAGCAGTACTTC.

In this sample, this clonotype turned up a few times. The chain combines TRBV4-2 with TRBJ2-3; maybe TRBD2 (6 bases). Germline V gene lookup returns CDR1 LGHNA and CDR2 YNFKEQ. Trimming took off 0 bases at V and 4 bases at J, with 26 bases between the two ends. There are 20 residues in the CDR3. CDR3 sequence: CASSQELFQGVRGAADTQYF. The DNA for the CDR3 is TGTGCCAGCAGCCAAGAACTGTTTCAGGGAGTTCGCGGGGCGGCAGATACGCAGTATTTT.

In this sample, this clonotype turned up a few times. The DNA of the CDR3 is TGCAGCGTTGTTCTAGGGAGGAACACTGAAGCTTTCTTT. This gives the protein CSVVLGRNTEAFF. The chain is built from TRBV29-1 and TRBJ1-1; D not resolved. The CDR3 sequence is 13 residues long. V was trimmed by 4 bases and J by 1 base, leaving 10 bases between them. Germline CDR1 and CDR2: SQVTM and ANQGSEA.

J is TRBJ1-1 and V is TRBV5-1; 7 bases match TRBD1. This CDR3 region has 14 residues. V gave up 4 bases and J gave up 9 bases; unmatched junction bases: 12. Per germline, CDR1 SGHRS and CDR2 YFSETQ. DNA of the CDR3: TGCGCCAGCAGCACAGGGACAGTGGAGCTGAAAGCTTTCTTT. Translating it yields CASSTGTVELKAFF.